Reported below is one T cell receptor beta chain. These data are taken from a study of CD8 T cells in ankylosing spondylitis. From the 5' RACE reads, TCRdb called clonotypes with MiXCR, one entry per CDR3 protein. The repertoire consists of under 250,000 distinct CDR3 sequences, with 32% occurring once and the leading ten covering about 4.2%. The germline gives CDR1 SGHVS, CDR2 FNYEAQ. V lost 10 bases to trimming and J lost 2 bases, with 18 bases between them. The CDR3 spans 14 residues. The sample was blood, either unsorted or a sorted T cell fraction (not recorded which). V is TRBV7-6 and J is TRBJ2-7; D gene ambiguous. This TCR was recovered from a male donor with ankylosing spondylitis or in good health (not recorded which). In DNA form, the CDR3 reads TGTGCCACCACGCCCCGCGATGGTCCCTACGAGCAGTACTTC. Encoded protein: CATTPRDGPYEQYF.